These 17 T cell receptor beta chains were all obtained from the same sample, sequenced in a study of blood T cell repertoires in COVID-19. Using immunoSEQ multiplex PCR, the repertoire was profiled, and TCRdb retains in-frame clones only, with some absent. This sample carries 220,000 or so clones, roughly 81% of them seen once, and the ten largest clones take 2.9%. Sequencing used peripheral blood. The source of these receptors is a man aged 45 to 65 who had recovered from COVID-19.

The rearrangement uses TRBV10-1 and TRBJ2-7; 8 bases are a match to TRBD2. The CDR3 extends over 16 amino acids. Trimming cost V 6 bases and J 3 bases; bases outside gene matches: 13. The V gene's germline CDR1 is WNHNN and CDR2 SYGVQD (reference sequence). CDR3 region: CASSTVRAAGVYEQYF. The CDR3 region has the DNA TGCGCCAGCAGCACTGTCCGAGCAGCGGGAGTCTACGAGCAGTACTTC.

The chain combines TRBV28 with TRBJ2-1, with 10 bases matching TRBD2. The V and J ends lost 6 bases and 7 bases, in that order; junction bases with no gene match: 6. The germline V gene has CDR1 MDHEN and CDR2 SYDVKM. The CDR3 sequence is 14 residues long. The CDR3 spells CASRTSGHWNEQFF. In DNA, the CDR3 is TGTGCCAGCAGGACTAGCGGGCATTGGAATGAGCAGTTCTTC.

The chain recombines TRBV12-3 or TRBV12-4 with TRBJ1-3; no reliable D call. V dropped 10 bases and J dropped 4 bases, with 14 bases sitting between them. This CDR3 is 13 amino acids long. The CDR3 protein is CANAPRNGNTIYF. CDR3 bases: TGTGCCAACGCTCCGAGGAACGGAAACACCATATATTTT.

The chain links TRBV7-6 to TRBJ2-3, with 10 bases lining up with TRBD2. V shed 4 bases and J 7 bases; nucleotides not matched to a gene: 8. This CDR3 has 15 amino acids. Germline V lookup: CDR1 SGHVS, CDR2 FNYEAQ. The CDR3 here is CASSSLAGVMHTQYF. For the CDR3, the DNA is TGTGCCAGCAGCTCGCTAGCGGGAGTGATGCATACGCAGTATTTT.

The chain carries TRBV6-1 and TRBJ2-1; 9 nucleotides agree with TRBD2. V lost 3 bases to trimming and J lost 7 bases; unmatched junction nucleotides: 10. The germline CDR1 and CDR2 sequences are MNHNS and SASEGT. The CDR3 has 16 amino acids. CDR3 protein: CASSDRGSGSLNEQFF. In nucleotides, the CDR3 is TGTGCCAGCAGTGATCGGGGTAGCGGGAGTCTAAATGAGCAGTTCTTC.

The chain carries TRBV6-5 and TRBJ2-7; no reliable D call. Germline values: CDR1 MNHEY, CDR2 SVGAGI. The CDR3 has 12 amino acids. V lost 7 bases and J lost 4, with 11 bases in between. The DNA of the CDR3 is TGTGCCAGCATTTATTCTAATTACGAGCAGTACTTC. It is translated as CASIYSNYEQYF.

The V call is TRBV6-5, the J call TRBJ1-5, with TRBD1 matching over 7 bases. CDR1 and CDR2 (germline): MNHEY, SVGAGI. This CDR3 contains 15 residues. Unmatched junction bases numbered 5, after V lost 6 bases and J lost 0 bases. CDR3 DNA: TGTGCCAGCAGCCTAGGGGGCGATAGCAATCAGCCCCAGCATTTT. As protein: CASSLGGDSNQPQHF.

This clone was counted a single time. The gene calls are TRBV6-6 and TRBJ2-4; 10 bases match TRBD1. The germline V gene has CDR1 MNHNY and CDR2 SVGAGI (reference sequence). Trimming removed 7 bases from V and 5 bases from J; junction bases left unmatched: 8. This CDR3 has 15 residues. CDR3 loop: CASTTGGANENIQYF. The CDR3 nucleotides are TGTGCCAGCACGACAGGGGGCGCGAATGAAAACATTCAGTACTTC.

The chain joins TRBV27 to TRBJ2-1; 7 bases match TRBD1. J lost 10 bases, V lost 5 bases, and 8 bases had no gene match. Germline CDR1 is MNHEY and CDR2 is SMNVEV (reference sequence). The CDR3 covers 13 residues. The CDR3 sequence is CASSPRQGREQFF. The CDR3, as DNA: TGTGCCAGCAGTCCTCGACAGGGCAGGGAGCAGTTCTTC.

The V gene is TRBV27, the J gene TRBJ2-1; TRBD1 matches at 10 bases. Trimming removed 6 bases from V and 9 bases from J; junction bases left unmatched: 11. The CDR3 extends over 15 amino acids. Germline V gene data show CDR1 as MNHEY and CDR2 as SMNVEV (reference sequence). CDR3 nucleotides: TGTGCCAGCAGACCCCTAGACAGGGGGCGAACTGAGCAGTTCTTC. Its translation is CASRPLDRGRTEQFF.

As DNA, the CDR3 is TGCGCCAGCAGCCAAAAGCCGGGTCCAGGAGGAAGGGCCAATGAGCAGTTCTTC. Encoded protein: CASSQKPGPGGRANEQFF. The V and J genes are TRBV5-1 and TRBJ2-1, with D perhaps TRBD2 (5 bases). V was trimmed by 4 bases and J by 6 bases, leaving 26 bases between them. The CDR3 has 18 amino acids. In germline, CDR1 is SGHRS, CDR2 YFSETQ.

This rearrangement joins TRBV6-5 to TRBJ1-1, with D perhaps TRBD1 (6 bases). The germline V gene encodes CDR1 MNHEY and CDR2 SVGAGI. This CDR3 has 12 residues. Deletions cut 8 bases from V and 5 bases from J, with 12 bases between. The CDR3 DNA sequence: TGTGCCAGCCTTGGGGGCGTTACTGAAGCTTTCTTT. Translation: CASLGGVTEAFF.

J is TRBJ2-7 and V is TRBV19, with TRBD2 matching 7 bases. The CDR3 consists of 16 residues. The V gene end was trimmed by 4 bases and the J gene end by 4 bases; junction bases not matched to a gene: 13. The V gene's germline CDR1 is LNHDA and CDR2 SQIVND (reference sequence). The CDR3 reads CASSNRRGRDAYEQYF. In DNA form, the CDR3 reads TGTGCCAGTAGTAATCGGCGCGGGAGAGACGCATACGAGCAGTACTTC.

The chain links TRBV4-1 to TRBJ2-3, with a tentative D call TRBD1 (5 bases). Trimming shortened V by 0 bases and J by 5 bases, and 6 bases separated the two germline ends. Germline V gene sequence: CDR1 MGHRA, CDR2 YSYEKL. This CDR3 is 13 amino acids long. The CDR3 bases are TGCGCCAGCAGCCAAGAGGGGCTAGATACGCAGTATTTT. This translates into CASSQEGLDTQYF.

The chain employs TRBV19 and TRBJ2-6, with D perhaps TRBD1 (6 bases). CDR1 is LNHDA and CDR2 is SQIVND in the germline V gene (reference sequence). CDR3 length equals 14 residues. Trimming removed 6 bases at V and 0 bases at J, with 6 bases between. The CDR3 region has the DNA TGTGCCAGTAGGGACAGCTCTGGGGCCAACGTCCTGACTTTC. Amino acid sequence: CASRDSSGANVLTF. The full variable domain, its missing parts supplied by reference TRBV19 and TRBJ2-6, is DGGITQSPKYLFRKEGQNVTLSCEQNLNHDAMYWYRQDPGQGLRLIYYSQIVNDFQKGDIAEGYSVSREKKESFPLTVTSAQKNPTAFYLCASRDSSGANVLTFGAGSRLTVL.

The chain uses TRBV25-1 and TRBJ1-4, with D tentatively TRBD1 (5 bases). The length of the CDR3 is 13 residues. Germline CDR1 and CDR2: MGHDK and SYGVNS. Deletions cut 5 bases from V and 3 bases from J, with 7 bases between. The CDR3 sequence is CASSRTPNEKLFF. The DNA of the CDR3 is TGTGCCAGCAGTAGGACACCTAATGAAAAACTGTTTTTT.

The chain combines TRBV27 with TRBJ2-1, with 12 bases lining up with TRBD2. The length of the CDR3 is 19 residues. From germline, CDR1 is MNHEY and CDR2 SMNVEV (reference sequence). The junction had 11 bases not matched to a gene; V was cut back by 5 bases and J by 0 bases. This chain's CDR3 is CASSASGRVFVGSYNEQFF. The CDR3 region has the DNA TGTGCCAGCAGTGCTAGCGGGAGGGTCTTCGTCGGCTCCTACAATGAGCAGTTCTTC.